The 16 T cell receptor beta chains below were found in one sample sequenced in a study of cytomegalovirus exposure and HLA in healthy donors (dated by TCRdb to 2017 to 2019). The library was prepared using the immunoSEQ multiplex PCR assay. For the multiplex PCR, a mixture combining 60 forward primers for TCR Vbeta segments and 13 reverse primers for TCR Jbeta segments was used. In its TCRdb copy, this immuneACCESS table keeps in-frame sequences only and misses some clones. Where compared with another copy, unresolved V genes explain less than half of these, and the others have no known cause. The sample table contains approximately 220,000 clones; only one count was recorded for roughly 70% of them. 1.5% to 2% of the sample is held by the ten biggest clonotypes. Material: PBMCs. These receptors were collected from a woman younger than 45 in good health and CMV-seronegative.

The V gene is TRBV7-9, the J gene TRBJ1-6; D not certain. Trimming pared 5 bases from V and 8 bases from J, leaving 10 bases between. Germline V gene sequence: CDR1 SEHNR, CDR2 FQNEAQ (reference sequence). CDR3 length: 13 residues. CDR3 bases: TGTGCCAGCAGCAGCGGGGAGGATTCACCCCTCCACTTT. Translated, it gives CASSSGEDSPLHF.

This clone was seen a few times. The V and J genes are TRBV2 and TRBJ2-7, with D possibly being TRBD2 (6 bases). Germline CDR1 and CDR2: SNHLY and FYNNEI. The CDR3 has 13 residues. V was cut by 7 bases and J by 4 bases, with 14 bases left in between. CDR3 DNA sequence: TGTGCCAGCAAGGAGGGAGAGGGGTACGAGCAGTACTTC. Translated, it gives CASKEGEGYEQYF.

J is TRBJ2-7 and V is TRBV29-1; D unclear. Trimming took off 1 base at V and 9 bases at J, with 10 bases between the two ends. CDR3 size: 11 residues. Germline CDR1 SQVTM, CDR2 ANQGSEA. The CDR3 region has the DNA TGCAGCGTTGAAGGAGCCGGTCGGCAGTACTTC. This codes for CSVEGAGRQYF.

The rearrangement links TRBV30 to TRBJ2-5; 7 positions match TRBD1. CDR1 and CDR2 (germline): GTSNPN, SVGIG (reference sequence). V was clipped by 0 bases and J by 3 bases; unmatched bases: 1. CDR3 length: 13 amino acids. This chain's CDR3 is CAWSVGTEETQYF. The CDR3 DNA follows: TGTGCCTGGAGTGTAGGGACAGAAGAGACCCAGTACTTC.

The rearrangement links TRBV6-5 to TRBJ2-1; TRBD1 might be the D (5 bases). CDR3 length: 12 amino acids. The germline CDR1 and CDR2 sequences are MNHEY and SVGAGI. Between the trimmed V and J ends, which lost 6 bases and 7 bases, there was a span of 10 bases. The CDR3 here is CASRGPKNEQFF. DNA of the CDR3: TGTGCCAGCAGGGGGCCCAAAAATGAGCAGTTCTTC.

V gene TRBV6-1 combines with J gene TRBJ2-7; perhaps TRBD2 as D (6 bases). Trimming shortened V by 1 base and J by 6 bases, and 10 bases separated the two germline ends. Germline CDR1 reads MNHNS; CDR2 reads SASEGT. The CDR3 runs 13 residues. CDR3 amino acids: CASSEVGGTEQYF. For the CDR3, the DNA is TGTGCCAGCAGTGAAGTGGGGGGAACCGAGCAGTACTTC.

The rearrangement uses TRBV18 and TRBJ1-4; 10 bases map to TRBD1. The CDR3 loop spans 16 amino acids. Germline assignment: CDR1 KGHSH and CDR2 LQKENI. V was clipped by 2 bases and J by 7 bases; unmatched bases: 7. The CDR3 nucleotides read TGTGCCAGCTCACCAGGAGGGACAGGGGCGGGTGAAAAACTGTTTTTT. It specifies CASSPGGTGAGEKLFF.

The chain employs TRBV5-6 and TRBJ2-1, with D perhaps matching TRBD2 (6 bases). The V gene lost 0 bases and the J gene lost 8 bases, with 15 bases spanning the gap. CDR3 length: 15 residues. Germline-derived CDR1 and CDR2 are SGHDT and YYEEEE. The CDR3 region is CASSLGGAGAYEQFF. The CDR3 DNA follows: TGTGCCAGCAGCTTGGGGGGAGCGGGCGCTTATGAGCAGTTCTTC. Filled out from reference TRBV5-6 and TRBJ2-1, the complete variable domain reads DAGVTQSPTHLIKTRGQQVTLRCSPKSGHDTVSWYQQALGQGPQFIFQYYEEEERQRGNFPDRFSGHQFPNYSSELNVNALLLGDSALYLCASSLGGAGAYEQFFGPGTRLTVL.

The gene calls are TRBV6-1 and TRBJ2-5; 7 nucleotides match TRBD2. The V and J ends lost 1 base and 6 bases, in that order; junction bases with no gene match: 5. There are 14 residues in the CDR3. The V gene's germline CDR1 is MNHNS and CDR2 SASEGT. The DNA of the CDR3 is TGTGCCAGCAGTGAAGGGGGGGGGTTGCAGACCCAGTACTTC. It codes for CASSEGGGLQTQYF.

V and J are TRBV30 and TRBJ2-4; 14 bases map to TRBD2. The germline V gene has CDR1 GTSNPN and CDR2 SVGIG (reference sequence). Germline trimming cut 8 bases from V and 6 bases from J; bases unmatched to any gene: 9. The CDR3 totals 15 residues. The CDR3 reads CAGRLAGGPGNIQYF. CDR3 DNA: TGTGCCGGCCGACTAGCGGGAGGGCCTGGAAACATTCAGTACTTC.

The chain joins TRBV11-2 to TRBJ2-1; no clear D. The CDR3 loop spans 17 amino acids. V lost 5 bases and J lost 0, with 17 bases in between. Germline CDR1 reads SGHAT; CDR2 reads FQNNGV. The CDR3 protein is CASSPQTFPSSYNEQFF. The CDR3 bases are TGTGCCAGCAGCCCCCAGACTTTTCCTAGCTCCTACAATGAGCAGTTCTTC.

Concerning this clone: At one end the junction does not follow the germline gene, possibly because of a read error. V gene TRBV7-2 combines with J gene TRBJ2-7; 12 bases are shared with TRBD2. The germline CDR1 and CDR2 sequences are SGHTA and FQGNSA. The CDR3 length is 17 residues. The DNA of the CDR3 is TGTGTCAGCAGCTTAGCGGGGACTAGCGGGCTTACTTACGAGCAGTACTTC. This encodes CVSSLAGTSGLTYEQYF.

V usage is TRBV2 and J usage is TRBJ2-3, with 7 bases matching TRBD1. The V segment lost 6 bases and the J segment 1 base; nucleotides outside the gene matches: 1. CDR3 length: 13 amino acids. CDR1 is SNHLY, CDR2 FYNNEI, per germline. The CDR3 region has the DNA TGTGCCAGCAGAGGACAGGGCACAGATACGCAGTATTTT. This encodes CASRGQGTDTQYF.

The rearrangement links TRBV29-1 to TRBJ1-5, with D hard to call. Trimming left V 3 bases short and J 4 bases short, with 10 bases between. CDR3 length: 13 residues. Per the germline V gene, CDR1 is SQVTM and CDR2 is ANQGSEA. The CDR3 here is CSVEVQDNQPQHF. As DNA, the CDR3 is TGCAGCGTTGAGGTGCAGGATAATCAGCCCCAGCATTTT.

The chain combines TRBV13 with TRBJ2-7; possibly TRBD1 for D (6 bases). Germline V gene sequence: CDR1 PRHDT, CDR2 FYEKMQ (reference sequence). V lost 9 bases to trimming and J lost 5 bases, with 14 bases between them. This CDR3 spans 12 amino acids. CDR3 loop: CARRFRGNEQYF. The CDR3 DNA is TGTGCCAGAAGATTCAGGGGAAACGAGCAGTACTTC.

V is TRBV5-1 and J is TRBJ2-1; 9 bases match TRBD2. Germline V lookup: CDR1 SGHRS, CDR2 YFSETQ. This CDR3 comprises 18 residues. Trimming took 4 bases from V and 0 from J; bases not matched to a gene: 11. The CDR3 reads CASSRASGVMSSYNEQFF. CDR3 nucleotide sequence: TGCGCCAGCAGCAGGGCTAGCGGGGTCATGAGCTCCTACAATGAGCAGTTCTTC.